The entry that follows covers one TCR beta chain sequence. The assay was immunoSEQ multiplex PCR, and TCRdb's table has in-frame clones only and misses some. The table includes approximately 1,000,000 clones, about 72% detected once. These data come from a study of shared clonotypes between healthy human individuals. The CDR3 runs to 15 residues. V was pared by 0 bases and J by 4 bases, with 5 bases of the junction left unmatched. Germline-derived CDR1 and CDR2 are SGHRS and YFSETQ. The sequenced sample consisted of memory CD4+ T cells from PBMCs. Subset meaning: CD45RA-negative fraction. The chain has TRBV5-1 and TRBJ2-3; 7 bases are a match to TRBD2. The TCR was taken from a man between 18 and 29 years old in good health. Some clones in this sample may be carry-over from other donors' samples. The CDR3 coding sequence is TGCGCCAGCAGCTTGGTTGGACTAGTTGCAGATACGCAGTATTTT. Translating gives CASSLVGLVADTQYF. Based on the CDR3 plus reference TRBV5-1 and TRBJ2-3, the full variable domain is KAGVTQTPRYLIKTRGQQVTLSCSPISGHRSVSWYQQTPGQGLQFLFEYFSETQRNKGNFPGRFSGRQFSNSRSEMNVSTLELGDSALYLCASSLVGLVADTQYFGPGTRLTVL.